This entry concerns a single T cell receptor (beta chain). Its target is not known. There are 15 residues in the CDR3. Trimming stripped 6 bases from V and 6 bases from J, with 19 bases between. Germline V gene lookup returns CDR1 KGHDR and CDR2 SFDVKD. PBMCs stemmed from 9 to 10 ml of fresh peripheral blood. Researchers took RNA transcripts and amplified TCR beta CDR3 regions from them. After a first-round RT-PCR with HTBI primers, a second-round multiplex PCR was run. TCRdb analysed the multiplex PCR reads with MiXCR anew, one entry per CDR3 protein. The sample has about 220,000 distinct CDR3 sequences; roughly 21% are singletons. These data belong to a study of Graves' ophthalmopathy and Graves' hyperthyroidism. Study-wide findings and caveats: Blood also contained most of the expanded thyroid clonotypes above 0.001 frequency.

This TCR was sampled from a woman aged 45-65 years with Graves' ophthalmopathy. The material sequenced was peripheral blood. V is TRBV24-1 and J is TRBJ2-5; D might be TRBD2 (5 bases). CDR3 loop: CATSFPSGSSKTQYF. The CDR3 nucleotides are TGTGCCACCAGTTTTCCCTCGGGATCATCCAAGACCCAGTACTTC.